This TCR beta chain was retrieved from a study of shared clonotypes between healthy human individuals (dated by TCRdb to 2018 to 2020). About the study as a whole: The cohort comprised two women and three men aged 18 to 49 years. The study deeply sequenced blood TCR repertoires of five healthy adults to estimate repertoire size and the extent of clonotype sharing between individuals. To increase sequencing depth and limit assay-specific biases, different laboratories used diverse techniques to prepare libraries and sequence TCR repertoires. Per donor, leukapheresis produced somewhere between about 0.85 and 9.5 billion PBMCs. For each donor, CD4 naive and CD4 memory were each run on three plates, CD8 naive on two plates, and CD8 memory on one plate.

Notes on this clone: Its target antigen remains unknown. The sample holds no much larger clone one base away, and base qualities are not on file.

The paper as a whole reports these results and caveats: Pairwise subsampling indicated that sequencing depth was expected to affect the degree of clonotype sharing among donors. Compared with non-shared clonotypes, clonotypes shared by all four sorted-subset donors had higher generation probabilities. When a few donors were compared, the shared fraction of clonotypes was approximately 5% for naive CD4, around 3.6% for naive CD8, roughly 2.5% for memory CD4, and under 0.5% for memory CD8. Because the study included a small number of donors, the genetic and exposure-history diversity represented was limited. Sampling was limited to blood, and TCR repertoires in tissue likely differ from TCR repertoires in blood. Even with the large sequencing depth, rarefaction of the sorted-subset datasets indicated that sequencing was incomplete. Estimated clonotype richness was generally larger for naive than for memory subsets.

TCR CDR3 regions were amplified from genomic DNA by multiplex PCR using the deep immunoSEQ assay. Genomic DNA extracted from each cell subset was distributed evenly over all wells of several immunoSEQ 96-well plates, and each plate served as one replicate. For sorted subsets, around 200 ng genomic DNA, equal to tens of thousands of T cell genomes, was loaded into each replicate PCR. Purified libraries were measured with a Qubit 3.0 fluorometer, size-checked on a Bioanalyzer 2100, and measured again with the KAPA Library Quantification kit. Every immunoSEQ 96-well plate was sequenced on a dedicated single-read 150-cycle Illumina NextSeq 550 flow cell. The original pipeline was this. Because only junctional sequences without quality scores were contained in the immunoSEQ output, filtering matching that applied to full-length reads could not be performed. To assign V/J genes and CDR3, sequences were annotated against IMGT germline references using PyIR, a Python wrapper for IgBLAST v1.9. Reads were filtered out if the reads had weak V/J assignments (E-value above 1e-6), no CDR3, stop codons, out-of-frame junctions, or ambiguous translated residues. A V3J clonotype was defined by an identical inferred V gene, J gene, and CDR3 amino acid sequence. To compute the percentage overlap between repertoires, the number of shared unique clonotypes was divided by the size of the smaller repertoire. Three approaches were used to assess repertoire richness: RTK rarefaction, the Chao1 estimator, and Recon v2.1 estimates of unobserved clonotypes. Generation probabilities for all TCRbeta clonotypes obtained by the gDNA method from a few donors were computed using OLGA. TCRdb holds this immuneACCESS table with in-frame rearrangements only. Some clones are missing; in checked studies, unresolved V genes explain under half, and the rest has no known cause. D and trimming were read from the DNA, whereas the V and J calls and clone size are those reported in that table. The sample contains roughly 700,000 clones, around 67% of them found a single time. The top ten constitute less than 2% of the sample.

Healthy HIV-negative adults with no recently reported acute infections or vaccinations were included as donors. Every donor was a Caucasian adult residing in Nashville, Tennessee, USA. Magnetic negative selection was used to enrich CD4+ T cells, after which naive cells were positively selected on CD45RA and the negative fraction became the memory subset. Blood was collected by leukapheresis, and PBMCs were isolated by Ficoll-Histopaque density gradient centrifugation and then cryopreserved in liquid nitrogen vapor phase. Purity and quantity of every magnetically sorted T cell population were checked by analytical flow cytometry. Genomic DNA was isolated from each sorted fraction and quantified by UV absorbance on a Nanodrop 2000c. The CDR3 runs 16 amino acids, cysteine and phenylalanine included. The entry retains the CDR3 DNA only, 48 bases that are in frame from base 1. CDR1 is given as SGHVS and CDR2 as FNYEAQ, both from the germline V gene. V is cut by 5 bases and J by 11 bases, and the space between the germline ends is 25 bases.

The TCR was taken from a woman aged 30 to 39 in good health. Sequencing input: memory CD4+ T cells sorted from blood. Reading the label with the study, this specimen's cell subset or site is: CD45RA-negative fraction. This chain is built from TRBV7-6 and TRBJ2-1; TRBD1 is possibly the D segment (6 matching bases). Here the CDR3 is given as CASSPSRKPGEPQQFF. The base sequence is TGTGCCAGCAGCCCATCCAGAAAACCAGGGGAGCCCCAGCAGTTCTTC.